One T cell receptor beta chain is described in this entry. Authors' analysis steps: By means of reference gene primer amplification, nucleated cell counts were estimated. Method: immunoSEQ multiplex PCR; TCRdb's copy keeps in-frame clones and lacks some. The DNA was the basis for D and trimming; V, J and clone size are from that table. The table includes about 380,000 clones, roughly 90% detected once. This entry belongs to a study of blood T cell repertoires in COVID-19. Study-wide context: Samples representing acute and convalescent COVID-19 were sourced from the United States, Italy and Spain. Nucleic acid was either cDNA or gDNA, and it came from T cells, B-cell-depleted T cells, or PBMCs.

Between the trimmed V and J ends, which lost 4 bases and 3 bases, there was a span of 11 bases. CDR3 size: 13 residues. The germline V gene encodes CDR1 SGDLS and CDR2 YYNGEE. V gene TRBV9 combines with J gene TRBJ2-7; D possibly corresponds to TRBD2 (6 bases). The receptor was derived from a man between 35 and 55 years old with acute or convalescent COVID-19. The specimen was peripheral blood. CDR3 sequence reads: CASSTDSGYEQYF. The CDR3 nucleotides are TGTGCCAGCAGCACCGATAGCGGCTACGAGCAGTACTTC.